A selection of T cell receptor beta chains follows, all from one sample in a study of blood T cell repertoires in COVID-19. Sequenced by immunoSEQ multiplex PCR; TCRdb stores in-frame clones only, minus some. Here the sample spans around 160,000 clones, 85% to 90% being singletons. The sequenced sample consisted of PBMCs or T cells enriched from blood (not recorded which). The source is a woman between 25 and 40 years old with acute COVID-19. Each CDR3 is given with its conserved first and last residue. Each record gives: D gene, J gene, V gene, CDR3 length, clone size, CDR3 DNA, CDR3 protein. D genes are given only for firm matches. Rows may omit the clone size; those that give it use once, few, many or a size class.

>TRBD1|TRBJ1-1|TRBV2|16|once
TGTGCCAGCAGCGACAGGGGGGGCTCGGGTGTCACTGAAGCTTTCTTT
CASSDRGGSGVTEAFF
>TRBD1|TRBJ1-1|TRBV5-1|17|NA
TGCGCCAGCAGCTTGGTAGTGGGACAGGGGACTAACACTGAAGCTTTCTTT
CASSLVVGQGTNTEAFF
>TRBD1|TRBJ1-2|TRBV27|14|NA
TGTGCCAGCAGACCGACAGGGGCGTTCAATGGCTACACCTTC
CASRPTGAFNGYTF
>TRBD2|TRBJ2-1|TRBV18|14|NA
TGTGCCAGCTCGGCTACTAGCGGGAACAATGAGCAGTTCTTC
CASSATSGNNEQFF
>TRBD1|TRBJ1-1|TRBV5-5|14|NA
TGTGCCAGCAGCCGTAGGGACAGCGGCACTGAAGCTTTCTTT
CASSRRDSGTEAFF
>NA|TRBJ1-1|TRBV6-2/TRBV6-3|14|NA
TGTGCCAGCAGTTTACAGGGTGGGATCACTGAAGCTTTCTTT
CASSLQGGITEAFF
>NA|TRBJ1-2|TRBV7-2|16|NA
TGTGCCAGCAGCTTGGGGCGGGAAATCAAATACTATGGCTACACCTTC
CASSLGREIKYYGYTF
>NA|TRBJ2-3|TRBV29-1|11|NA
TGCAGCGTTGACGTAGAAGATACGCAGTATTTT
CSVDVEDTQYF
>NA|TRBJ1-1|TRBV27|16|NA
TGTGCCAGCAAACCGGGCCTGAGCAGGGAGAACACTGAAGCTTTCTTT
CASKPGLSRENTEAFF
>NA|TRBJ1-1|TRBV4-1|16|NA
TGCGCCAGCAGCCAAGCCAAGGGGGAAATGAACACTGAAGCTTTCTTT
CASSQAKGEMNTEAFF
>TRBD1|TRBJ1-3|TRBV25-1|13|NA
TGTGCCAGCGGGGACAGGGGAGGTAACACCATATATTTT
CASGDRGGNTIYF
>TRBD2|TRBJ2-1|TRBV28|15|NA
TGTGCCAGCAGTCCTCCGGGACTAGCGGGCTCAGAGCAGTTCTTC
CASSPPGLAGSEQFF
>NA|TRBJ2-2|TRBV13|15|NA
TGTGCCAGCAGCTTCCTGTTCGCGAACACCGGGGAGCTGTTTTTT
CASSFLFANTGELFF
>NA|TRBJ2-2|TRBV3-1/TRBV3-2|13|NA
TGTGCCAGCAGCCTCCGAGAGGCTGGGGAGCTGTTTTTT
CASSLREAGELFF
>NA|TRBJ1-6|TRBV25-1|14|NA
TGTGCCAGCAGTGGCGAGGGGGAAGGCTCACCCCTCCACTTT
CASSGEGEGSPLHF
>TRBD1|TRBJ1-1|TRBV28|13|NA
TGTGCCAGCAGGGGACAGGGGGATACTGAAGCTTTCTTT
CASRGQGDTEAFF
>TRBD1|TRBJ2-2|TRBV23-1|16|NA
TGCGCCAGCAGTCCGAGAGACAGGGTGACCACCGGGGAGCTGTTTTTT
CASSPRDRVTTGELFF
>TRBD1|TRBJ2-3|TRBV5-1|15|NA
TGCGCCAGCAGGCGGACAGGGGAGCGGGTAGATACGCAGTATTTT
CASRRTGERVDTQYF
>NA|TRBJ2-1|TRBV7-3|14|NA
TGTGCCAGCAGCCTCCGCCCTTCTTCGGATGAGCAGTTCTTC
CASSLRPSSDEQFF